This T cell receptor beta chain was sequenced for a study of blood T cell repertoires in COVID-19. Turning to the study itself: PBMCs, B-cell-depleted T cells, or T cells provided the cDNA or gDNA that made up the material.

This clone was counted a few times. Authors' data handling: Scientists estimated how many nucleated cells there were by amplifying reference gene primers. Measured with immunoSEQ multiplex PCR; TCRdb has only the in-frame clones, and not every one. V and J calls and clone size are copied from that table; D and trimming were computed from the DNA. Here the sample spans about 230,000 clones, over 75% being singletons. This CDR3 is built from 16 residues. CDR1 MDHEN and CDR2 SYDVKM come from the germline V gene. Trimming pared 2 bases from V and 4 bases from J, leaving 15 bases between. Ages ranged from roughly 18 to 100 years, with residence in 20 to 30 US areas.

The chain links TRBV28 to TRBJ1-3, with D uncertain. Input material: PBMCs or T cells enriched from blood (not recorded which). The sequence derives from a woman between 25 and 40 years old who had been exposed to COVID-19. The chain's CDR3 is CASSLGGSRIGNTIYF. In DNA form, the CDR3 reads TGTGCCAGCAGTTTAGGAGGGTCCAGGATCGGAAACACCATATATTTT.